Listed below are T cell receptor beta chains from one sample, sequenced in a study of blood T cells in healthy people across ages. MiXCR, run by TCRdb on the 5' RACE reads, gives a single entry per CDR3 protein. There are hundreds of thousands of distinct CDR3 sequences in the sample; roughly 48% occur only once, and about 26% lies in the top ten. The sequenced material came from blood. Source of these receptors: a man older than 75 in good health. Each CDR3 is given with its conserved first and last residue. D genes are given only for firm matches. Clone size is shown for a subset of rows, as once, few, many or a class of expanded clone.

j_gene	v_gene	d_gene	abundance	CDR3nt	CDR3aa
TRBJ2-1	TRBV5-1	.	.	TGCGCCAGCAGCTTGACGGGAGTGATCGATGAGCAGTTCTTC	CASSLTGVIDEQFF
TRBJ1-2	TRBV7-2	.	.	TGTGCCAGCAGCTTAGACGGCAGGGGATACTATGGCTACACCTTC	CASSLDGRGYYGYTF
TRBJ2-5	TRBV12-3/TRBV12-4	TRBD1	.	TGTGCCAGCAGTTTAGCGCGCGGGACAGGGACTAATGAGCAGTACTTC	CASSLARGTGTNEQYF
TRBJ2-4	TRBV5-1	TRBD2	few	TGCGCCAGCAGCCCCCGAAGTAGCGGGGGGGCCAAAAACATTCAGTACTTC	CASSPRSSGGAKNIQYF
TRBJ2-7	TRBV20-1	TRBD1	.	TGCAGTGTTAAAGACAGGGCGGACTTCTACGAGCAGTACTTC	CSVKDRADFYEQYF
TRBJ1-5	TRBV11-2	.	.	TGTGCCAGCTCCCTCGTGGGGAATCAGCCCCAGCATTTT	CASSLVGNQPQHF
TRBJ2-5	TRBV7-2	.	.	TGTGCCAGCAACTCCCTTTCGACGGTGACCCAGTACTTC	CASNSLSTVTQYF
TRBJ1-5	TRBV7-2	TRBD1	few	TGTGCCAGCAGCCTAGAGGGGGCGGGTCAGCCCCAGCATTTT	CASSLEGAGQPQHF
TRBJ2-7	TRBV27	TRBD2	few	TGTGCCAGCAGTGCCTCGTACGGGACTAGCGGGTACGAGCAGTACTTC	CASSASYGTSGYEQYF
TRBJ2-7	TRBV7-9	.	many	TGTGCCAGCAGCTTTTTGGGCTCCTACGAGCAGTACTTC	CASSFLGSYEQYF
TRBJ2-7	TRBV24-1	TRBD1	.	TGTGCCACCGCCGGACAGGGCTACGAGCAGTACTTC	CATAGQGYEQYF
TRBJ1-3	TRBV10-3	.	.	TGTGCCATCAGTGAGTCTTCTGGAAACACCATATATTTT	CAISESSGNTIYF
TRBJ2-2	TRBV7-2	.	.	TGTGCCAGCAGCTTACGGGAGCTGTTTTTT	CASSLRELFF
TRBJ2-5	TRBV7-2	.	few	TGTGCCAGCAGCTTAGCGGGTGTGTGGGAGACCCAGTACTTC	CASSLAGVWETQYF
TRBJ2-5	TRBV28	.	once	TGTGCCAGCAGTTTATGGGGTAGATTGGTCTCGAAGACCCAGTACTTC	CASSLWGRLVSKTQYF
TRBJ1-2	TRBV20-1	.	few	TGCAGTGCTCTCGGACTGAATAACTATGGCTACACCTTC	CSALGLNNYGYTF
TRBJ2-7	TRBV2	.	.	TGTGCCAGCAGGCGACAGGTCGGCTCGTACAATGAGCAGTACTTC	CASRRQVGSYNEQYF
TRBJ2-3	TRBV9	TRBD2	few	TGTGCCAGCAGCGCAGCGGGACTAGCGGGGAGCACAGATACGCAGTATTTT	CASSAAGLAGSTDTQYF
TRBJ2-1	TRBV20-1	.	.	TGCAGTGCTAGAATCCTGGGGGGAAGCTCCTACAATGAGCAGTTCTTC	CSARILGGSSYNEQFF
TRBJ1-2	TRBV10-3	TRBD1	.	TGTGCCATCAGTGGGCCTGGGACAGATGCTAACTATGGCTACACCTTC	CAISGPGTDANYGYTF
TRBJ2-7	TRBV5-1	.	.	TGCGCCAGCAGCTTGGAGGCCCCCGGCTACGAGCAGTACTTC	CASSLEAPGYEQYF
TRBJ2-5	TRBV9	TRBD1	few	TGTGCCAGCAGCAAGACAGGACAGGGGACCCAGTACTTC	CASSKTGQGTQYF
TRBJ2-3	TRBV7-2	.	.	TGTGCCAGCAGCTTAGGACCGGACCCCTTCACAGATACGCAGTATTTT	CASSLGPDPFTDTQYF
TRBJ2-7	TRBV5-1	.	.	TGCGCCAGCAGCTTAGTCCGAGGAATGGGGCTTTCCGAGCAGTACTTC	CASSLVRGMGLSEQYF
TRBJ2-3	TRBV12-3/TRBV12-4	.	few	TGTGCCAGCAGCTTCGGACTTTCTAGCACAGATACGCAGTATTTT	CASSFGLSSTDTQYF
TRBJ2-3	TRBV6-5	TRBD2	.	TGTGCCAGCAGTTACCTAAGCGGGGGGAGATCTAGCACAGATAGGCAGTATTTT	CASSYLSGGRSSTDRQYF
TRBJ2-6	TRBV2	.	few	TGTGCCAGCAGTCTGGCCAGCTCTGGGGCCAACGTCCTGACTTTC	CASSLASSGANVLTF
TRBJ1-6	TRBV6-6	TRBD1	few	TGTGCCAGCAGTTATGACAGGGTACATTCACCCCTCCACTTT	CASSYDRVHSPLHF
TRBJ1-1	TRBV7-2	.	few	TGTGCCAGCAGCATTCACAGGGCCCCAAGCATGGCTTTCTTT	CASSIHRAPSMAFF
TRBJ2-1	TRBV6-5	TRBD2	many	TGTGCCAGCAGTTACGGACTAGCGGGAGCCGCTGAGCAGTTCTTC	CASSYGLAGAAEQFF
TRBJ1-4	TRBV27	.	.	TGTGCCAGCAGCAGGGACACAAGAGGTGAAAAACTGTTTTTT	CASSRDTRGEKLFF
TRBJ2-1	TRBV20-1	TRBD2	.	TGCAGTGCTCATATAGCGGGGGGGGTCTACAATGAGCAGTTCTTC	CSAHIAGGVYNEQFF
TRBJ2-5	TRBV6-6	TRBD2	many	TGTGCCAGTCTGTCAACCGGACTAGCGGGAGTGGAGACCCAGTACTTC	CASLSTGLAGVETQYF
TRBJ2-1	TRBV20-1	TRBD2	.	TGCAGTGCCCCGGGACTAGCGGGAGGGGGATCCTACAATGAGCAGTTCTTC	CSAPGLAGGGSYNEQFF
TRBJ1-5	TRBV7-6	.	.	TGTGCCAGCAGCTTAGAAGAAGGGGGGAATCAGCCCCAGCATTTT	CASSLEEGGNQPQHF
TRBJ1-5	TRBV6-2/TRBV6-3	.	.	TGTGCCAGCAGTTACGGTCAAACTAGCAATCAGCCCCAGCATTTT	CASSYGQTSNQPQHF
TRBJ2-5	TRBV4-1	.	.	TGCGCCAGCAGCCAAGATCTGAGGACCCAGTACTTC	CASSQDLRTQYF
TRBJ2-5	TRBV27	TRBD2	.	TGTGCCAGCAGCAACAGCCGGGACTACAGGCAGACCCAGTACTTC	CASSNSRDYRQTQYF
TRBJ1-5	TRBV2	.	.	TGTGCCAGCAACAGGGCCAATCAGCCCCAGCATTTT	CASNRANQPQHF
TRBJ2-7	TRBV12-3/TRBV12-4	TRBD2	few	TGTGCCAGCAGGGGACTAGCGGGGTACGAGCAGTACTTC	CASRGLAGYEQYF
TRBJ2-1	TRBV10-3	.	.	TGTGCCATCAGTGATGGGACTGCGGGAACTTACAATGAGCAGTTCTTC	CAISDGTAGTYNEQFF
TRBJ1-2	TRBV20-1	.	.	TGCAGTGCTAGTTGGGCTACCGGGGGCTATGGCTACACCTTC	CSASWATGGYGYTF